The clone carrying this TCR beta chain was seen a few times. Data came from immunoSEQ multiplex PCR; TCRdb stores just in-frame clones and leaves some out. Of about 68,000 clones in the sample, 65% to 90% are singletons; the top ten hold 1.4%. This specimen comes from a study of OX40 agonist ivuxolimab in advanced cancers. For the study at large: The study gave patients intravenous ivuxolimab at 0.01 to 10 mg/kg every 2 weeks. The group had a mean age of roughly 65 years, ranged from 23 to 79, and was 80% to 90% male. Two patients with cutaneous melanoma and one with hepatocellular carcinoma, three in total, showed partial responses.

V gave up 6 bases and J gave up 5 bases, with 20 bases separating them. The CDR3 totals 15 residues. Germline CDR1 and CDR2: SGDLS and YYNGEE. Here the sequenced sample was CD4+ or CD8+ T cells sorted from blood, taken in a trial of the OX40 agonist ivuxolimab. This chain connects TRBV9 to TRBJ1-2, with D uncertain. The TCR originated in an adult with an advanced solid tumor such as melanoma, head and neck, liver or kidney cancer. CDR3 loop: CASTAAATSQYGYTF. CDR3 bases: TGTGCCAGCACAGCGGCAGCTACCTCCCAATATGGCTACACCTTC.